This T cell receptor beta chain was captured by sequencing in a study of post-analysis software for immune sequencing data. From germline, CDR1 is LNHNV and CDR2 YYDKDF (reference sequence). The CDR3 is 15 amino acids. The J segment lost 8 bases and the V segment lost 0 bases, leaving 4 bases of the junction unmatched. This clonotype came up a few times. The antigen is not known. Prepared TCR beta cDNA libraries contained unique molecular identifiers. TCRdb reprocessed the PCR reads via MiXCR and lists one record per CDR3 protein. The repertoire holds hundreds of thousands of distinct CDR3 sequences, approximately 53% seen once, with approximately 4.4% in the top ten. Study observations and caveats: TRBV5-6, TRBV5-1 and TRBV20-1 were among a handful of TRBV segments more frequent in patients than controls.

This chain joins TRBV15 and TRBJ1-6, with 7 bases aligning to TRBD1. The specimen sequenced was blood. This receptor was obtained from a girl aged 5 to 17 with multiple sclerosis. DNA of the CDR3: TGTGCCACCAGCAGAGATCAGCAGGGGGATTCACCCCTCCACTTT. This codes for CATSRDQQGDSPLHF.